This is a list of T cell receptor beta chains from one sample in a study of OX40 agonist ivuxolimab in advanced cancers. Assay: immunoSEQ multiplex PCR; the TCRdb copy retains only in-frame clones and omits some. The sample lists roughly 100,000 clones; around 90% were seen once. The sequencing here drew on CD4+ or CD8+ T cells sorted from blood, taken in a trial of the OX40 agonist ivuxolimab. These receptors all come from an adult with an advanced solid tumor such as melanoma, head and neck, liver or kidney cancer. Each CDR3 is given with its conserved first and last residue. D genes are given only for firm matches. Part of the rows lack a size; the others show once, few, many or a class for expanded clones.

v_gene	abundance	d_gene	j_gene	CDR3nt	CDR3aa
TRBV7-9	NA	NA	TRBJ1-1	TGTGCCAGCAGCTTTGGGGGCGCCATGAACACTGAAGCTTTCTTT	CASSFGGAMNTEAFF
TRBV19	NA	NA	TRBJ1-5	TGTGCCAGTAGGGGTAGGAGGGATGGCAATCAGCCCCAGCATTTT	CASRGRRDGNQPQHF
TRBV7-2	NA	NA	TRBJ2-1	TGTGCCAGCAGCTTAGTGGGTGCGGGGTACTACAATGAGCAGTTCTTC	CASSLVGAGYYNEQFF
TRBV10-2	once	TRBD2	TRBJ2-3	TGCGCCAGCAGAATGACTAGCGGGGGGTTAGATACGCAGTATTTT	CASRMTSGGLDTQYF
TRBV14	NA	NA	TRBJ1-2	TGTGCCAGCAGCCAAGACCCAGGGCACTCCTATGGCTACACCTTC	CASSQDPGHSYGYTF
TRBV27	NA	NA	TRBJ2-7	TGTGCCAGCAGTCCCGAGGTAGACTCCTACGAGCAGTACTTC	CASSPEVDSYEQYF
TRBV15	once	TRBD1	TRBJ2-5	TGTGCCACCAGCAGGTTACAGGGGGTTGTTGCGGAGACCCAGTACTTC	CATSRLQGVVAETQYF
TRBV7-9	NA	NA	TRBJ1-4	TGTGCCAGCAGCTTAAGCGCGGGATTCGAAAAACTGTTTTTT	CASSLSAGFEKLFF
TRBV7-6	NA	TRBD1	TRBJ1-1	TGTGCCAGCAGCCCTCGACAGGGGGTGATGAACACTGAAGCTTTCTTT	CASSPRQGVMNTEAFF
TRBV7-8	once	TRBD1	TRBJ1-5	TGTGCCAGCAGCTTAGCGGGGAGGGACAGGGGCAATCAGCCCCAGCATTTT	CASSLAGRDRGNQPQHF
TRBV10-3	few	NA	TRBJ1-5	TGTGCCATCAGTGAACAGGGTCTTGGGCAGCCCCAGCATTTT	CAISEQGLGQPQHF
TRBV6-5	NA	NA	TRBJ1-1	TGTGCCAGCAGTTACGTGAAGGCGGGGAACACTGAAGCTTTCTTT	CASSYVKAGNTEAFF
TRBV19	NA	TRBD1	TRBJ2-7	TGTGCCAGTTACGAGCGGGACAGGGCTACCTACGAGCAGTACTTC	CASYERDRATYEQYF
TRBV23-1	NA	NA	TRBJ1-2	TGCGCCAGCAGCGGGGGGGGTTTGCCCGGCTACACCTTC	CASSGGGLPGYTF
TRBV7-2	few	TRBD2	TRBJ2-1	TGTGCCAGCCAGGGACTAGCGGGGATTCGCTCCTACAATGAGCAGTTCTTC	CASQGLAGIRSYNEQFF
TRBV29-1	NA	TRBD1	TRBJ1-2	TGCAGCGTTGAAGTTCAAGGGGGCGCTTATGGCTACACCTTC	CSVEVQGGAYGYTF
TRBV7-2	NA	NA	TRBJ1-2	TGTGCCAGCAGCTTAAGGGGTATCTATGGCTACACCTTC	CASSLRGIYGYTF
TRBV7-2	NA	NA	TRBJ2-3	TGTGCCAGCGCGGGGCCTAGCACAGATACGCAGTATTTT	CASAGPSTDTQYF
TRBV6-6	NA	TRBD1	TRBJ2-1	TGTGCCAGCAGTTCCCCGGGACAGGGATACAATGAGCAGTTCTTC	CASSSPGQGYNEQFF
TRBV13	NA	NA	TRBJ2-2	TGTGCCAGCAGTACCCTCATAGGGGAGCTGTTTTTT	CASSTLIGELFF
TRBV2	NA	TRBD1	TRBJ1-2	TGTGCCAGCAGTACGGGACAGGGAAGCTATGGCTACACCTTC	CASSTGQGSYGYTF
TRBV6-6	NA	NA	TRBJ2-5	TGTGCCAGCAGTCCTCGGGAGACCCAGTACTTC	CASSPRETQYF